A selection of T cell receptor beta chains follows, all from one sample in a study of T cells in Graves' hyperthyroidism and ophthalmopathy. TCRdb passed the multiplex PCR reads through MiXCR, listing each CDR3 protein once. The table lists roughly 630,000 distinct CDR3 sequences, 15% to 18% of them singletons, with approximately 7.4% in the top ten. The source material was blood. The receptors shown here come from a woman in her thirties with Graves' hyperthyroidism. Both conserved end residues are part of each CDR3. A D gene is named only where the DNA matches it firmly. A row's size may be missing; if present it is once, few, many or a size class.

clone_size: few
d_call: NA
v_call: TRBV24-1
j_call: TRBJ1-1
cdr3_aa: CATSDSGAGKAEAFF
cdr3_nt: TGTGCCACCAGTGATTCTGGGGCTGGTAAGGCTGAAGCTTTCTTT

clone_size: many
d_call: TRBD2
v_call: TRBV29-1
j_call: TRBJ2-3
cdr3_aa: CSVEARDAGGPDTQYF
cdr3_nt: TGCAGCGTTGAGGCAAGGGACGCGGGAGGGCCAGATACGCAGTATTTT

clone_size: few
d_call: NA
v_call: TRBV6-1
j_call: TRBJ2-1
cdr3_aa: CASSEFIDEQFF
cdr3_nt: TGTGCCAGCAGTGAATTTATCGATGAGCAGTTCTTC

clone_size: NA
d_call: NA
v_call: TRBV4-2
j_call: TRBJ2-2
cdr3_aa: CASRQIARNTGELFF
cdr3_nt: TGTGCCAGCAGACAAATAGCGAGGAACACCGGGGAGCTGTTTTTT

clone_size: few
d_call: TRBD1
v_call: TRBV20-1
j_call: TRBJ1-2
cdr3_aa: CSAIYTGGYGYTF
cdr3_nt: TGCAGTGCTATCTATACAGGGGGATATGGCTACACCTTC

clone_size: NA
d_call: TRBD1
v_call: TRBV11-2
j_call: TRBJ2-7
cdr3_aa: CASSFGRRDSHLYEQYF
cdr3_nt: TGTGCCAGCAGCTTCGGCCGACGGGACAGTCATCTCTACGAGCAGTACTTC

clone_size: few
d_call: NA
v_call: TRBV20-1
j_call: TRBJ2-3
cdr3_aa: CSASFSRTDTQYF
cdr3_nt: TGCAGTGCTAGTTTTAGCCGCACAGATACGCAGTATTTT

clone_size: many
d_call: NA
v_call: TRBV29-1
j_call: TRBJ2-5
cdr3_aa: CSVQGRTSETQYF
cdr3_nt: TGCAGCGTTCAAGGTCGGACTTCGGAGACCCAGTACTTC

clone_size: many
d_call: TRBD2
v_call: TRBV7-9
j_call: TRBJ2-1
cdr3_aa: CASSLGGLAGANEQFF
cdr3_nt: TGTGCCAGCAGCTTAGGAGGACTAGCGGGAGCCAATGAGCAGTTCTTC

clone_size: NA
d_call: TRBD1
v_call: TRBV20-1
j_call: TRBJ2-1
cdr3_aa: CSARDIGQVNNEQFF
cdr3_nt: TGCAGTGCTAGAGATATCGGACAGGTCAACAATGAGCAGTTCTTC

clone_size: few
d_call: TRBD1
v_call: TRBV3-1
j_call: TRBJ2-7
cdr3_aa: CASSQRQGANEQYF
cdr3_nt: TGTGCCAGCAGCCAACGACAGGGGGCCAACGAGCAGTACTTC

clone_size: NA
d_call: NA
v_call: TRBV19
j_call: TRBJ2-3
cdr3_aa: CASSIGGGNTQYF
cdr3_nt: TGTGCCAGTAGTATCGGAGGGGGAAATACGCAGTATTTT

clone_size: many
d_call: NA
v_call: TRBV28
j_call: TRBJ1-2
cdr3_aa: CASSLWGGYGYTF
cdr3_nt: TGTGCCAGCAGTTTATGGGGGGGCTATGGCTACACCTTC

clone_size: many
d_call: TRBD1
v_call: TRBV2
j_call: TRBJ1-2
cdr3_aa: CASTWDRGGRGYTF
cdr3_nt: TGTGCCAGCACCTGGGACAGGGGCGGAAGGGGCTACACCTTC

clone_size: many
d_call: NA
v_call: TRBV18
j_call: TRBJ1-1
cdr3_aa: CASSPGDTEAFF
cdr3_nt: TGTGCCAGCTCACCAGGAGATACTGAAGCTTTCTTT

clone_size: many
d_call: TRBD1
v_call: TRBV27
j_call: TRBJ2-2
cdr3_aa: CASSLRQGGAGELFF
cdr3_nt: TGTGCCAGCAGTTTACGACAGGGTGGGGCCGGGGAGCTGTTTTTT

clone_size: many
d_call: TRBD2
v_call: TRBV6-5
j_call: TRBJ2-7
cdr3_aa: CASSYSTSGTYSEQYF
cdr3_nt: TGTGCCAGCAGTTACTCCACTAGCGGGACATACTCGGAGCAGTACTTC

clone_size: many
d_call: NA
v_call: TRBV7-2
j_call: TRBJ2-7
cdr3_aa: CASSLGHGDEQYF
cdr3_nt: TGTGCCAGCAGCTTGGGGCACGGGGACGAGCAGTACTTC

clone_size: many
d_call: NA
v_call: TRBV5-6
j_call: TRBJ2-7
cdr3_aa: CASSLTVSSYEQYF
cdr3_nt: TGTGCCAGCAGCTTGACAGTCTCCTCCTACGAGCAGTACTTC

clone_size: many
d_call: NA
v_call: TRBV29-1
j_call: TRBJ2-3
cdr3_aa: CSVVVDGPDTQYF
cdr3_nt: TGCAGCGTTGTAGTGGACGGCCCAGATACGCAGTATTTT

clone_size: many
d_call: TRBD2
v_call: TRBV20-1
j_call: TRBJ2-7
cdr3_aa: CSGTSGAYEQYF
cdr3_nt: TGCAGTGGGACTAGCGGTGCCTACGAGCAGTACTTC

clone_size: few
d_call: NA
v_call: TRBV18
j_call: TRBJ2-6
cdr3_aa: CASSPGSSGANVLTF
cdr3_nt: TGTGCCAGCTCACCCGGGAGTTCTGGGGCCAACGTCCTGACTTTC

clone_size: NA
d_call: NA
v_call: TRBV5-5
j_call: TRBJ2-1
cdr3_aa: CASSFSRINEQFF
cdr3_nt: TGTGCCAGCAGCTTCAGCAGGATCAATGAGCAGTTCTTC

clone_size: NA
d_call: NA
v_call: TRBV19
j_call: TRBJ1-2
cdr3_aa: CASSIQGANYGYTF
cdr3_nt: TGTGCCAGTAGTATTCAGGGAGCGAACTATGGCTACACCTTC

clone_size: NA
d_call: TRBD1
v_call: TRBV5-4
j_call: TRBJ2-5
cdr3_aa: CASSLVGGQGITQYF
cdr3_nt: TGTGCCAGCAGCTTGGTGGGAGGACAGGGAATAACCCAGTACTTC

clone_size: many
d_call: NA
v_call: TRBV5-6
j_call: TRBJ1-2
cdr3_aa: CASSLGRVGGYTF
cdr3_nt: TGTGCCAGCAGCTTGGGCCGGGTGGGAGGCTACACCTTC

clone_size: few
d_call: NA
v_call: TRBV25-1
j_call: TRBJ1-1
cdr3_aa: CASRGTITEAFF
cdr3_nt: TGTGCCAGCAGGGGGACTATCACTGAAGCTTTCTTT

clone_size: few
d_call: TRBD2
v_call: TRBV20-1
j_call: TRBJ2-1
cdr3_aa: CSARSQRGYDEQFF
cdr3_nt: TGCAGTGCTAGATCTCAGCGGGGCTACGATGAGCAGTTCTTC

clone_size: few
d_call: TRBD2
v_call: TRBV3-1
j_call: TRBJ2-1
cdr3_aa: CASSPRTGGSFPNNEQFF
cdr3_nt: TGTGCCAGCAGCCCTAGGACTGGCGGGAGTTTTCCAAACAATGAGCAGTTCTTC

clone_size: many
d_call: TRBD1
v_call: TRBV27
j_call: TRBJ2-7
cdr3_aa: CASSSFAGGQGALEQYF
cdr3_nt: TGTGCCAGCAGTTCCTTTGCAGGCGGACAGGGGGCTCTCGAGCAGTACTTC

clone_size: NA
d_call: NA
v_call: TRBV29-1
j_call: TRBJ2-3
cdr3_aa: CSVPAGNTDTQYF
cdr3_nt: TGCAGCGTGCCCGCGGGCAACACAGATACGCAGTATTTT

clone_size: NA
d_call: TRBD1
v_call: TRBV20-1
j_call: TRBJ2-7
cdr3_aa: CSAYKPGQFYEQYF
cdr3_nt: TGCAGTGCTTATAAACCGGGACAGTTCTACGAGCAGTACTTC

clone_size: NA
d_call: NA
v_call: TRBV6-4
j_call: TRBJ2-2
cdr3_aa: CASSGEWNTGELFF
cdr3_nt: TGTGCCAGCAGTGGAGAGTGGAACACCGGGGAGCTGTTTTTT

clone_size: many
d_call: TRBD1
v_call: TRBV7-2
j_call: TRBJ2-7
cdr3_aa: CASSLADDRVYEQYF
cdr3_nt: TGTGCCAGCAGCTTAGCCGATGACAGGGTATACGAGCAGTACTTC

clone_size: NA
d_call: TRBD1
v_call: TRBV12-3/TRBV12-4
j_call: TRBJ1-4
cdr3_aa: CASSRNRGINEKLFF
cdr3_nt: TGTGCCAGCAGTCGCAACAGGGGGATAAATGAAAAACTGTTTTTT

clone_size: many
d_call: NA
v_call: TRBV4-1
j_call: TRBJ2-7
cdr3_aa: CASSPTDGGSDSYEQYF
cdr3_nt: TGCGCCAGCAGCCCAACGGACGGGGGCTCAGACTCCTACGAGCAGTACTTC